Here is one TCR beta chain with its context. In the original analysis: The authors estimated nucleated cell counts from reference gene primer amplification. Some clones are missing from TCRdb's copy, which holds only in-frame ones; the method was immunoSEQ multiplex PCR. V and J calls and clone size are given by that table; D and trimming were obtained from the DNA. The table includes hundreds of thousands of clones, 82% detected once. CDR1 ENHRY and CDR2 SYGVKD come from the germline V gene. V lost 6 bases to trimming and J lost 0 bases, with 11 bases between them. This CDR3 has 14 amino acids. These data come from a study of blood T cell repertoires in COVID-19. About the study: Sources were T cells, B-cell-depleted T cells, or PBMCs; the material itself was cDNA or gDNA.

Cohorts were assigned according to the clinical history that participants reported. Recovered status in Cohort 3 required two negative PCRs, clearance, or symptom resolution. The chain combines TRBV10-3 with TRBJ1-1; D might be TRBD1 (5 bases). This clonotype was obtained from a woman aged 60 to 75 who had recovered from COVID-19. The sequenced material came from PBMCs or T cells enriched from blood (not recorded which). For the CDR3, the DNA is TGTGCCATCAGCGCCGGGACTTTGAACACTGAAGCTTTCTTT. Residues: CAISAGTLNTEAFF.